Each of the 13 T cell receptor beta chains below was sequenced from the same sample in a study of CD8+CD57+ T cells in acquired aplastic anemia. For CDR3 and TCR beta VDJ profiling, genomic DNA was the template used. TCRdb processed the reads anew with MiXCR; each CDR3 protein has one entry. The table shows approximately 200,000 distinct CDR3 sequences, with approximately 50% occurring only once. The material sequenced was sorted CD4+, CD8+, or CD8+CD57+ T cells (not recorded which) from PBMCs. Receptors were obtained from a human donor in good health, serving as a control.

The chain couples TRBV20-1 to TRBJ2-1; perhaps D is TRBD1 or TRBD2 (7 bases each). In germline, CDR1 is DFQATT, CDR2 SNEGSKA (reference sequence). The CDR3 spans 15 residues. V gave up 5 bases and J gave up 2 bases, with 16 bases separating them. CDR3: CSAPRAGGAYNEQFF. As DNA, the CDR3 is TGCAGTGCTCCACGCGCAGGGGGGGCCTACAATGAGCAGTTCTTC.

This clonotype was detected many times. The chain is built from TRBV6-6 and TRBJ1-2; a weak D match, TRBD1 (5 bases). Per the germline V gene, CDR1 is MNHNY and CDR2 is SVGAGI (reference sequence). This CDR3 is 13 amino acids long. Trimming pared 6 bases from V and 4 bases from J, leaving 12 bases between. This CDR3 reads CASRSAGGYGYTF. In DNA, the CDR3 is TGTGCCAGCAGATCAGCCGGGGGCTATGGCTACACCTTC.

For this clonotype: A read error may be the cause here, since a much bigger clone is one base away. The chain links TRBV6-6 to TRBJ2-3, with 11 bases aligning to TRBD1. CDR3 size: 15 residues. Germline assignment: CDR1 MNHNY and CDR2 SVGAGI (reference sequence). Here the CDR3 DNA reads TGTGCCAGCAGTTACGGACAGGGGGCTGGAGATACGCGGTATTTT. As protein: CASSYGQGAGDTRYF.

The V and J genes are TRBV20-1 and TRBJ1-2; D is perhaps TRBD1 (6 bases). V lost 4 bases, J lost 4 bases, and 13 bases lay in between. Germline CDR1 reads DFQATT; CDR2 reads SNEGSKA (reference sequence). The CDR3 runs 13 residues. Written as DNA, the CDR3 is TGCAGTGCTAAGGGGGGGCAGGGCTATGGCTACACCTTC. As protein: CSAKGGQGYGYTF.

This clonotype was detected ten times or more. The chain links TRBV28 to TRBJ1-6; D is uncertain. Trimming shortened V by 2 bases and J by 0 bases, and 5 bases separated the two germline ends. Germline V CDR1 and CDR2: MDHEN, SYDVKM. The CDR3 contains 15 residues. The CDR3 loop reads CASSLHASYNSPLHF. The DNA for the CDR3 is TGTGCCAGCAGTTTACATGCCTCCTATAATTCACCCCTCCACTTT.

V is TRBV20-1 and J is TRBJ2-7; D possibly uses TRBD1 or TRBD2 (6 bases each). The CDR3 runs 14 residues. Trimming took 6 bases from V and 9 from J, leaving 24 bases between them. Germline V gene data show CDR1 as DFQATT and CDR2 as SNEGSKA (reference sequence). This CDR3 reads CSAPDSGLITRQYF. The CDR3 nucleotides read TGCAGTGCACCGGACAGCGGGCTTATTACGAGGCAGTACTTC.

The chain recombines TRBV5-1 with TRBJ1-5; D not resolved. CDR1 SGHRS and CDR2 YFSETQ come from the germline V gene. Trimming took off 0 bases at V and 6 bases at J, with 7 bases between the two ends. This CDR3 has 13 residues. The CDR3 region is CASSLEGTQPQHF. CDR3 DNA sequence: TGCGCCAGCAGCTTGGAAGGTACTCAGCCCCAGCATTTT.

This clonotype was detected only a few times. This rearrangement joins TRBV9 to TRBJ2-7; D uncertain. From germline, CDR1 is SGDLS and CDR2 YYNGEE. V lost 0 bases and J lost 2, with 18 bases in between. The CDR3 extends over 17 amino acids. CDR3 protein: CASSVAIGNSLPYEQYF. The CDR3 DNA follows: TGTGCCAGCAGCGTAGCTATTGGGAACAGCTTGCCCTACGAGCAGTACTTC. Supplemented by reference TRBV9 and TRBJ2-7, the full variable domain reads DSGVTQTPKHLITATGQRVTLRCSPRSGDLSVYWYQQSLDQGLQFLIQYYNGEERAKGNILERFSAQQFPDLHSELNLSSLELGDSALYFCASSVAIGNSLPYEQYFGPGTRLTVT.

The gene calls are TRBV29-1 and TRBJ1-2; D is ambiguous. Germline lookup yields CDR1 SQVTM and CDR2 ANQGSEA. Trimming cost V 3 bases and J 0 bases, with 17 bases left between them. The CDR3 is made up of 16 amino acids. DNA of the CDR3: TGCAGCGTTGAGTCACTCCGGCAGGCAGCTAACTATGGCTACACCTTC. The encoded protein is CSVESLRQAANYGYTF.

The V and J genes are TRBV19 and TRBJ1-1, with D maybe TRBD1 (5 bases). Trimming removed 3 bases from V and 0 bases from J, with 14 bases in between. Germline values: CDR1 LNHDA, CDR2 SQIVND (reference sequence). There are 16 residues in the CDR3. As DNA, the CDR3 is TGTGCCAGTAGTATCCCGGGACGGGGGGTGAACACTGAAGCTTTCTTT. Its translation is CASSIPGRGVNTEAFF. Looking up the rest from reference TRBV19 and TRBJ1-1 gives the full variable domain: DGGITQSPKYLFRKEGQNVTLSCEQNLNHDAMYWYRQDPGQGLRLIYYSQIVNDFQKGDIAEGYSVSREKKESFPLTVTSAQKNPTAFYLCASSIPGRGVNTEAFFGQGTRLTVV.

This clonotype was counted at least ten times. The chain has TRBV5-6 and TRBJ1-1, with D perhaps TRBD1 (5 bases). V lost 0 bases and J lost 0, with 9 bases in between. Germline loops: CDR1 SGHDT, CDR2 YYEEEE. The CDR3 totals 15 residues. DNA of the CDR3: TGTGCCAGCAGCTTGGTTGGGGGAATGAACACTGAAGCTTTCTTT. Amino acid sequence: CASSLVGGMNTEAFF.

The CDR3 region has the DNA TGTGCCAGCGCTGTCGAAGAGACCCAGTACTTC. It translates to CASAVEETQYF. The chain recombines TRBV19 with TRBJ2-5, with unresolved D. Germline loops: CDR1 LNHDA, CDR2 SQIVND (reference sequence). Trimming took off 9 bases at V and 3 bases at J, with 8 bases between the two ends. The CDR3 is 11 residues long.

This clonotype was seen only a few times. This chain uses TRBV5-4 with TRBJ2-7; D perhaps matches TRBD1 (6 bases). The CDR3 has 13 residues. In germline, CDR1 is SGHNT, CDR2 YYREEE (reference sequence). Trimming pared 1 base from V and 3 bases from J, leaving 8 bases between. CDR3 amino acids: CASSLPGDYEQYF. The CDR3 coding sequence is TGTGCCAGCAGCTTGCCAGGGGACTACGAGCAGTACTTC.